This T cell receptor (beta chain) was obtained from a study of cytomegalovirus exposure and HLA in healthy donors. In the PCR, 60 Vbeta and 13 Jbeta primers were used. The protocol was immunoSEQ multiplex PCR, while the TCRdb copy is restricted to in-frame clones and leaves out a portion. There are 150,000 to 200,000 clones in the sample; nearly 80% occur only once, and 3.1% lies in the top ten. In regard to this clone: Its antigen is still unknown.

Each of the donors was a healthy bone marrow donor. The study's findings and limits: Both high specificity and high sensitivity reportedly marked the classifier's diagnosis of cytomegalovirus status.

The sample taken for sequencing was PBMCs. This clonotype was sampled from a woman in her thirties or forties in good health and CMV-seronegative.

The CDR3 region is CASSYVLTGEAFF. The DNA for the CDR3 is TGTGCCAGCAGTTACGTCTTGACTGGAGAAGCTTTCTTT. The chain combines TRBV6-5 with TRBJ1-1; D is unclear. Trimming removed 2 bases from V and 8 bases from J, with 12 bases in between. Germline assignment: CDR1 MNHEY and CDR2 SVGAGI. CDR3 length: 13 amino acids.